Following are 26 T cell receptor beta chains from one sample sequenced in a study of blood T cells in healthy people across ages (dated by TCRdb to the mid-2010s). The library was made by 5' RACE. Instrument used: Illumina HiSeq 2500. A second PCR of about 6 to 12 cycles was run with a J-beta primer mix and a sample-barcoded 5' primer. The raw public reads went through TCRdb reprocessing: fastp at Q25, MiXCR clone calling, in-frame beta chains kept. Every CDR3 protein is listed once, alongside the most common genes and DNA of its rows. The sample records 650,000 to 900,000 distinct CDR3 sequences, around two thirds of which are singletons. The biggest ten clones account for roughly 25% of the sample. The sequenced sample consisted of blood. The receptors shown here come from a man aged 25 to 45 in good health.

V usage is TRBV4-2 and J usage is TRBJ2-7; D uncertain. The CDR3 contains 14 residues. CDR1 LGHNA and CDR2 YNFKEQ come from the germline V gene. The germline V and J ends were trimmed by 3 bases and 3 bases, with 12 bases remaining between them. DNA for the CDR3: TGTGCCAGCAGCCACACAGTCTCCTACTACGAGCAGTACTTC. It codes for CASSHTVSYYEQYF.

J is TRBJ1-2 and V is TRBV2, with unresolved D. V was pared by 5 bases and J by 8 bases, with 9 bases between. CDR1 and CDR2 from the germline V gene are SNHLY and FYNNEI. The CDR3 extends over 11 amino acids. The CDR3 region has the DNA TGTGCCAGCAGTTTACATGTCGGCTACACCTTC. Its translation: CASSLHVGYTF.

This clonotype was counted only a few times. The chain has TRBV2 and TRBJ2-7; D possibly matches TRBD1 or TRBD2 (7 bases each). The CDR3 totals 13 residues. Germline CDR1 is SNHLY and CDR2 is FYNNEI. V dropped 6 bases and J dropped 6 bases, with 15 bases sitting between them. CDR3 nucleotides: TGTGCCAGCAGAGGGGGCGGGGGACCCGAGCAGTACTTC. Its protein is CASRGGGGPEQYF.

V gene TRBV4-1 combines with J gene TRBJ1-1, with TRBD1 identical over 9 bases. Trimming cost V 4 bases and J 1 base; bases outside gene matches: 4. The CDR3 totals 15 residues. Per the germline V gene, CDR1 is MGHRA and CDR2 is YSYEKL. CDR3 sequence reads: CASSRQGEQNTEAFF. DNA of the CDR3: TGCGCCAGCAGCCGACAGGGGGAACAGAACACTGAAGCTTTCTTT.

This clonotype showed up just a few times. This rearrangement joins TRBV7-2 to TRBJ1-2; D might be TRBD1 (6 bases). V was clipped by 7 bases and J by 8 bases, with 17 bases between them. CDR1 is SGHTA and CDR2 is FQGNSA in the germline V gene. This CDR3 has 13 residues. The CDR3 nucleotides are TGTGCCAGCACCAAAACAGGGTGGGAGGGCTACACCTTC. It specifies CASTKTGWEGYTF.

The chain recombines TRBV20-1 with TRBJ1-5, with 9 bases aligning to TRBD1. The CDR3 loop spans 14 amino acids. Trimming took 8 bases from V and 0 from J; bases not matched to a gene: 5. Per the germline V gene, CDR1 is DFQATT and CDR2 is SNEGSKA (reference sequence). The CDR3 region has the DNA TGCAGTTCACCGGGACAGGGTAGCAATCAGCCCCAGCATTTT. Its translation is CSSPGQGSNQPQHF.

The chain employs TRBV5-1 and TRBJ2-1; TRBD2 matches 7 bases. The CDR3 covers 13 residues. Per germline, CDR1 SGHRS and CDR2 YFSETQ. Losses at the gene ends were 7 bases for V and 5 bases for J; bases not matched to a gene: 6. The chain's CDR3 is CASGERGHNEQFF. CDR3 DNA: TGCGCCAGCGGTGAGCGGGGTCACAATGAGCAGTTCTTC.

The chain combines TRBV27 with TRBJ2-7; D remains unclear. The CDR3 contains 14 residues. The germline CDR1 and CDR2 sequences are MNHEY and SMNVEV (reference sequence). Trimming pared 5 bases from V and 1 base from J, leaving 12 bases between. The CDR3 DNA reads as TGTGCCAGCAGTGGTAGGACGGAGTCCTACGAGCAGTACTTC. Its protein product is CASSGRTESYEQYF.

The gene calls are TRBV6-2 or TRBV6-3 and TRBJ2-1; 11 nucleotides match TRBD2. Germline CDR1 is MNHEY and CDR2 is SVGEGT. The CDR3 is 22 amino acids. After removal of 0 bases from V and 3 bases from J, the junction contained 19 bases not matched to a gene. CDR3 region: CASSYSTQSGASGGSRYNEQFF. CDR3 DNA sequence: TGTGCCAGCAGTTACTCCACCCAGAGCGGGGCTAGCGGGGGGTCCCGCTACAATGAGCAGTTCTTC.

In regard to this clonotype: The germline gene is not matched at one end of the junction; a read error may be the cause. The chain has TRBV3-1 and TRBJ2-7; D perhaps matches TRBD1 (5 bases). The DNA end favors TRBJ2-5, so the J call may be wrong. The germline V gene has CDR1 LGHDT and CDR2 YNNKEL (reference sequence). This CDR3 contains 14 residues. CDR3 in amino acids: CTSSQGRARETQYF. Written as DNA, the CDR3 is TGTACCAGCAGCCAAGGCAGGGCAAGGGAGACCCAGTACTTC.

The J gene is TRBJ2-7, the V gene TRBV14, with D maybe TRBD2 (6 bases). The CDR3 sequence is 14 residues long. Germline CDR1 SGHDN, CDR2 FVKESK. V was trimmed by 3 bases and J by 4 bases, leaving 13 bases between them. CDR3 loop: CASSHWDGLYEQYF. CDR3 nucleotide sequence: TGTGCCAGCAGCCACTGGGACGGACTATACGAGCAGTACTTC.

The gene calls are TRBV7-9 and TRBJ1-3; D possibly corresponds to TRBD1 (6 bases). V was pared by 0 bases and J by 0 bases, with 12 bases between. Germline assignment: CDR1 SEHNR and CDR2 FQNEAQ (reference sequence). CDR3 size: 17 residues. In nucleotides, the CDR3 is TGTGCCAGCAGCTTAGCGCTCGGGACACCCTCTGGAAACACCATATATTTT. Translated, it gives CASSLALGTPSGNTIYF.

V usage is TRBV28 and J usage is TRBJ1-5; TRBD1 matches 11 bases. From germline, CDR1 is MDHEN and CDR2 SYDVKM. The J segment lost 1 base and the V segment lost 8 bases, leaving 7 bases of the junction unmatched. The CDR3 length is 16 residues. The CDR3 nucleotides are TGTGCCAGCCGGACAGGGGGCGGCAAAAGCAATCAGCCCCAGCATTTT. Translation gives CASRTGGGKSNQPQHF.

This chain connects TRBV6-2 or TRBV6-3 to TRBJ2-1; 9 nucleotides line up with TRBD1. V was clipped by 6 bases and J by 4 bases; unmatched bases: 1. CDR1 is MNHEY, CDR2 SVGEGT, per germline. The CDR3 spans 13 residues. Written as DNA, the CDR3 is TGTGCCAGCAGGGACAGGGGATACAATGAGCAGTTCTTC. This gives the protein CASRDRGYNEQFF.

The chain uses TRBV7-6 and TRBJ2-7; 8 positions match TRBD2. This CDR3 region has 14 residues. CDR1 is SGHVS, CDR2 FNYEAQ, per germline. V was clipped by 8 bases and J by 0 bases; unmatched bases: 6. The CDR3 DNA follows: TGTGCCAGCGCGGCGGCGGGGGGCTCCTACGAGCAGTACTTC. Translated, it gives CASAAAGGSYEQYF.

This clonotype has only a few counts. This rearrangement joins TRBV29-1 to TRBJ2-7; 11 bases match TRBD2. Trimming at V came to 1 base and at J to 2 bases, leaving 7 bases not matched to a gene. The V gene's germline CDR1 is SQVTM and CDR2 ANQGSEA. This CDR3 spans 16 amino acids. DNA for the CDR3: TGCAGCGTTGAAGTGCCGGGACTAGCGGCCGCCTACGAGCAGTACTTC. It specifies CSVEVPGLAAAYEQYF.

This clonotype showed up just a few times. The rearrangement links TRBV12-3 or TRBV12-4 to TRBJ2-5; D unresolved. Trimming stripped 6 bases from V and 1 base from J, with 12 bases between. The CDR3 is 14 amino acids. This chain's CDR3 is CASSLLASQETQYF. DNA for the CDR3: TGTGCCAGCAGCCTGTTAGCTTCCCAAGAGACCCAGTACTTC.

The chain links TRBV6-5 to TRBJ2-3, with D perhaps TRBD2 (6 bases). CDR1 is MNHEY, CDR2 SVGAGI, per germline. The CDR3 covers 14 residues. V was clipped by 6 bases and J by 4 bases, with 14 bases between them. This CDR3 is CASSPSGTADTQYF. CDR3 nucleotides: TGTGCCAGCAGCCCTAGTGGGACTGCAGATACGCAGTATTTT.

This clonotype came up a few times. The chain recombines TRBV3-1 with TRBJ2-5; maybe TRBD1 (5 bases). With 6 bases removed from V and 3 bases from J, the gap between germline ends came to 8 bases. From germline, CDR1 is LGHDT and CDR2 YNNKEL (reference sequence). The CDR3 loop spans 12 amino acids. CDR3 bases: TGTGCCAGCAGTCAGACAGAAGAGACCCAGTACTTC. Amino acids: CASSQTEETQYF.

As for this clonotype: Compared with germline, one end of the junction differs, possibly owing to a read error. The rearrangement uses TRBV6-1 and TRBJ2-7; the match to TRBD1 covers 7 bases. Looked up from germline, CDR1 is MNHNS and CDR2 is SASEGT. The CDR3 contains 13 residues. CDR3 bases: TGTACCAGCAGCCCCAGGGGGAGCTACGAGCAGTACTTC. Residues: CTSSPRGSYEQYF.

This clonotype was seen a few times. This CDR3 reads CASSPQKGQGYEQYF. The CDR3 nucleotides read TGTGCCAGCAGCCCCCAGAAGGGACAGGGCTACGAGCAGTACTTC. The rearrangement uses TRBV9 and TRBJ2-7; TRBD1 matches at 9 bases. This CDR3 comprises 15 residues. V dropped 4 bases and J dropped 3; count of bases not matched to a gene: 8. Germline V gene data show CDR1 as SGDLS and CDR2 as YYNGEE.

The rearrangement links TRBV4-3 to TRBJ2-3, with 7 bases that match TRBD2. This CDR3 is built from 19 residues. Germline-derived CDR1 and CDR2 are LGHNA and YSLEER. The J segment lost 0 bases and the V segment lost 0 bases, leaving 12 bases of the junction unmatched. CDR3 coding DNA: TGCGCCAGCAGCCAAGATCTAGTAGAGGCTAGCGGAAGCACAGATACGCAGTATTTT. It codes for CASSQDLVEASGSTDTQYF.

V is TRBV9 and J is TRBJ2-7; 11 positions agree with TRBD1. The trim removed 3 bases at V and 3 bases at J, leaving 5 bases unmatched. From germline, CDR1 is SGDLS and CDR2 YYNGEE. The CDR3 loop spans 15 amino acids. CDR3 DNA sequence: TGTGCCAGCAGCGGGGGACAGGGGGTGGACTACGAGCAGTACTTC. Translated, it gives CASSGGQGVDYEQYF.

This clonotype was picked up a small number of times. J is TRBJ2-7 and V is TRBV10-3; D is ambiguous. Looked up from germline, CDR1 is ENHRY and CDR2 is SYGVKD. The length of the CDR3 is 11 residues. The V end lost 0 bases, the J end lost 6 bases, and 3 bases lay between the germline ends. The DNA of the CDR3 is TGTGCCATCAGTGAGTCACGCGAGCAGTACTTC. Protein sequence: CAISESREQYF.

This clonotype was found many times. This chain links TRBV4-2 with TRBJ2-7; 13 bases fit TRBD2. Germline V CDR1 and CDR2: LGHNA, YNFKEQ. CDR3 length: 21 amino acids. Trimming at V came to 0 bases and at J to 3 bases, leaving 17 bases not matched to a gene. Here the CDR3 DNA reads TGTGCCAGCAGCCAAGAGTTCAAGACTAGCGGGGGGCCAGGGGGTTTCTACGAGCAGTACTTC. Its translation is CASSQEFKTSGGPGGFYEQYF.

The chain couples TRBV24-1 to TRBJ1-5; 10 bases are shared with TRBD1. Germline-derived CDR1 and CDR2 are KGHDR and SFDVKD. CDR3 length equals 15 residues. V dropped 4 bases and J dropped 2; count of bases not matched to a gene: 1. The DNA for the CDR3 is TGTGCCACCAGTGAGGGGACAGGGGGCAATCAGCCCCAGCATTTT. This encodes CATSEGTGGNQPQHF.